The rows below give T cell receptor beta chains drawn from one sample of a study of T cells in Graves' hyperthyroidism and ophthalmopathy. TCRdb recomputed calls from the multiplex PCR reads with MiXCR, one row per CDR3 protein. The data contain about 540,000 distinct CDR3 sequences, approximately 44% of them singletons. Sample: peripheral blood or thyroid tissue (not recorded which). The origin of the receptors is a woman aged 18-29 years with Graves' hyperthyroidism. Both conserved end residues are part of each CDR3. Fields, in order: D gene, clone size, V gene, J gene, CDR3 protein, CDR3 DNA. A D gene is named only where the DNA matches it firmly. Clone size is not always given. Where it is, it says once, few, many or a class for expanded clones.

D: .
size: .
V: TRBV29-1
J: TRBJ1-1
CDR3: CSFAGGLNTEAFF
DNA: TGCAGCTTTGCGGGGGGCCTGAACACTGAAGCTTTCTTT

D: .
size: .
V: TRBV25-1
J: TRBJ1-3
CDR3: CAQGYSGNTIYF
DNA: TGTGCCCAGGGGTACTCTGGAAACACCATATATTTT

D: .
size: once
V: TRBV20-1
J: TRBJ2-7
CDR3: CSASRNSGNYEQYF
DNA: TGCAGTGCTAGCAGGAATAGCGGCAACTACGAGCAGTACTTC

D: TRBD1
size: .
V: TRBV20-1
J: TRBJ1-3
CDR3: CSARGTGVGNTIYF
DNA: TGCAGTGCCCGCGGGACAGGGGTTGGAAACACCATATATTTT

D: .
size: .
V: TRBV7-9
J: TRBJ2-2
CDR3: CASSRTGTSNTGELFF
DNA: TGTGCCAGCAGCCGGACCGGGACCTCGAACACCGGGGAGCTGTTTTTT

D: .
size: .
V: TRBV9
J: TRBJ2-5
CDR3: CASSPNRAGETQYF
DNA: TGTGCCAGCAGTCCCAACCGGGCCGGAGAGACCCAGTACTTC

D: TRBD1
size: .
V: TRBV29-1
J: TRBJ1-4
CDR3: CSAEQGADGKLFF
DNA: TGCAGCGCAGAGCAGGGGGCGGATGGAAAACTGTTTTTT

D: TRBD1
size: many
V: TRBV9
J: TRBJ1-6
CDR3: CASSVEGARNSPLHF
DNA: TGTGCCAGCAGCGTAGAGGGGGCGCGTAATTCACCCCTCCACTTT

D: .
size: many
V: TRBV7-2
J: TRBJ2-7
CDR3: CASSLAPEYEQYF
DNA: TGTGCCAGCAGCTTAGCCCCAGAGTACGAGCAGTACTTC

D: .
size: .
V: TRBV5-1
J: TRBJ2-2
CDR3: CASSSGPTVVTGELFF
DNA: TGCGCCAGCAGCTCCGGACCTACGGTAGTCACCGGGGAGCTGTTTTTT

D: .
size: few
V: TRBV2
J: TRBJ2-7
CDR3: CASSEGPTYEQYF
DNA: TGTGCCAGCAGCGAGGGGCCCACCTACGAGCAGTACTTC

D: .
size: few
V: TRBV20-1
J: TRBJ1-1
CDR3: CTPKLRSYTEAFF
DNA: TGCACCCCGAAACTACGGAGCTACACTGAAGCTTTCTTT

D: .
size: many
V: TRBV7-8
J: TRBJ2-5
CDR3: CASSAPDGGFPETQYF
DNA: TGTGCCAGCAGCGCGCCGGACGGAGGATTTCCAGAGACCCAGTACTTC

D: .
size: few
V: TRBV2
J: TRBJ2-7
CDR3: CASSQDLRREQYF
DNA: TGTGCCAGCAGCCAAGATTTGCGAAGGGAGCAGTACTTC

D: .
size: few
V: TRBV2
J: TRBJ1-1
CDR3: CATRVTVMNTEAFF
DNA: TGTGCCACCCGGGTAACAGTTATGAACACTGAAGCTTTCTTT

D: TRBD1
size: few
V: TRBV25-1
J: TRBJ2-1
CDR3: CASAYSGRDREFF
DNA: TGTGCCAGCGCTTATAGCGGTAGGGACAGGGAGTTCTTC

D: TRBD1
size: many
V: TRBV10-3
J: TRBJ1-2
CDR3: CAISEGTDENYGYTF
DNA: TGTGCCATCAGTGAGGGGACAGACGAGAACTATGGCTACACCTTC

D: TRBD1
size: .
V: TRBV7-9
J: TRBJ1-2
CDR3: CASKVGGDYGYTF
DNA: TGTGCCAGCAAGGTAGGGGGCGACTATGGCTACACCTTC

D: TRBD2
size: .
V: TRBV7-2
J: TRBJ2-5
CDR3: CASSYWTSGDQETQYF
DNA: TGTGCCAGCAGTTACTGGACTAGCGGGGACCAAGAGACCCAGTACTTC

D: .
size: .
V: TRBV7-3
J: TRBJ1-3
CDR3: CASSLLPGNTIYF
DNA: TGTGCCAGCAGCTTACTGCCGGGGAACACCATATATTTT

D: .
size: .
V: TRBV9
J: TRBJ1-2
CDR3: CASSTPGTGIRYTF
DNA: TGTGCCAGCAGCACCCCCGGGACCGGAATCCGCTACACCTTC

D: TRBD1
size: many
V: TRBV19
J: TRBJ1-2
CDR3: CASSMEGGQGNTF
DNA: TGTGCCAGTAGCATGGAGGGGGGACAGGGGAACACCTTC

D: .
size: .
V: TRBV15
J: TRBJ2-2
CDR3: CATSRGLAGEPFF
DNA: TGTGCCACCAGCAGAGGTTTGGCCGGGGAGCCGTTTTTT

D: TRBD1
size: few
V: TRBV6-5
J: TRBJ1-2
CDR3: CASRQGQVYGYTF
DNA: TGTGCCAGCAGACAAGGACAGGTCTATGGCTACACCTTC

D: .
size: .
V: TRBV9
J: TRBJ2-2
CDR3: CASSQAVNTGELFF
DNA: TGTGCCAGCAGCCAAGCAGTGAACACCGGGGAGCTGTTTTTT

D: .
size: .
V: TRBV24-1
J: TRBJ1-2
CDR3: CATRDSSMGYTF
DNA: TGTGCCACCCGGGACTCATCTATGGGCTACACCTTC

D: .
size: many
V: TRBV29-1
J: TRBJ1-5
CDR3: CSVGGGINQPQHF
DNA: TGCAGCGTTGGCGGCGGGATCAATCAGCCCCAGCATTTT

D: TRBD1
size: .
V: TRBV7-6
J: TRBJ2-7
CDR3: CASSLRRGSFEQYF
DNA: TGCGCCAGCAGCCTTCGCAGGGGGAGTTTTGAGCAGTACTTC

D: .
size: once
V: TRBV7-9
J: TRBJ1-1
CDR3: CASFWTLNIEAFF
DNA: TGTGCCAGCTTCTGGACACTGAACATTGAAGCTTTCTTT

D: TRBD1
size: .
V: TRBV9
J: TRBJ1-2
CDR3: CATSSLTGGAYGYTF
DNA: TGTGCCACCAGCAGCCTAACAGGGGGCGCCTATGGCTACACCTTC

D: .
size: .
V: TRBV5-2
J: TRBJ1-1
CDR3: CASKKQGRNTEAFF
DNA: TGTGCCAGCAAGAAACAGGGGAGGAACACTGAAGCTTTCTTT

D: TRBD2
size: many
V: TRBV29-1
J: TRBJ2-7
CDR3: CSVAGTATSGSYEQYF
DNA: TGCAGCGTTGCCGGGACAGCGACTAGCGGGAGCTACGAGCAGTACTTC

D: TRBD1
size: .
V: TRBV20-1
J: TRBJ1-6
CDR3: CSASDREDYNSPLHF
DNA: TGCAGTGCATCGGACAGGGAGGATTATAATTCACCCCTCCACTTT

D: .
size: few
V: TRBV29-1
J: TRBJ1-2
CDR3: CSVWSGGYTF
DNA: TGCAGCGTTTGGAGTGGGGGCTACACCTTC

D: TRBD1
size: .
V: TRBV7-9
J: TRBJ1-2
CDR3: CASSLALVDRASGYTF
DNA: TGTGCCAGCAGCTTAGCTCTGGTGGACAGGGCTTCGGGCTACACCTTC

D: .
size: .
V: TRBV19
J: TRBJ1-4
CDR3: CASSIEASVLTNEKLFF
DNA: TGTGCCAGTAGTATAGAGGCATCAGTTTTAACTAATGAAAAACTGTTTTTT

D: .
size: .
V: TRBV7-3
J: TRBJ1-1
CDR3: CASSYSGAGNTEAFF
DNA: TGTGCCAGCAGCTACTCCGGGGCAGGGAACACTGAAGCTTTCTTT

D: TRBD1
size: once
V: TRBV29-1
J: TRBJ1-1
CDR3: CSVMTGALNTEAFF
DNA: TGCAGCGTTATGACAGGGGCGCTGAACACTGAAGCTTTCTTT

D: .
size: .
V: TRBV5-1
J: TRBJ1-3
CDR3: CASSLGDPGNTIYF
DNA: TGCGCCAGCAGCTTGGGGGATCCTGGAAACACCATATATTTT

D: .
size: .
V: TRBV12-3/TRBV12-4
J: TRBJ1-1
CDR3: CASSPYTNNEAFF
DNA: TGTGCCAGCAGTCCCTACACTAACAACGAAGCTTTCTTT

D: .
size: many
V: TRBV24-1
J: TRBJ1-1
CDR3: CATSDAGTEAFF
DNA: TGTGCCACCAGTGATGCAGGCACTGAAGCTTTCTTT

D: .
size: few
V: TRBV6-4
J: TRBJ2-5
CDR3: CASTSGDSETQYF
DNA: TGTGCCAGCACCTCGGGGGATTCGGAGACCCAGTACTTC

D: .
size: .
V: TRBV14
J: TRBJ1-2
CDR3: CASSQDGAYGYTF
DNA: TGTGCCAGCAGCCAAGATGGGGCTTATGGCTACACCTTC

D: .
size: .
V: TRBV10-3
J: TRBJ2-3
CDR3: CAISDNPPSTDTQYF
DNA: TGTGCCATCAGTGATAATCCTCCTAGCACAGATACGCAGTATTTT

D: .
size: .
V: TRBV9
J: TRBJ1-1
CDR3: CASSVEVGSTEAFF
DNA: TGTGCCAGCAGCGTAGAAGTGGGTTCCACTGAAGCTTTCTTT

D: .
size: many
V: TRBV15
J: TRBJ1-2
CDR3: CATSLAADGYTF
DNA: TGTGCCACCAGCCTCGCAGCCGATGGCTACACCTTC

D: .
size: few
V: TRBV7-8
J: TRBJ1-1
CDR3: CASSRHLNTEAFF
DNA: TGTGCCAGCAGCAGACACCTAAACACTGAAGCTTTCTTT

D: .
size: .
V: TRBV5-1
J: TRBJ1-1
CDR3: CASSSGSSNTEAFF
DNA: TGCGCCAGCAGCTCGGGATCATCGAACACTGAAGCTTTCTTT

D: .
size: many
V: TRBV19
J: TRBJ1-5
CDR3: CATTREGNQPQHF
DNA: TGTGCCACTACCCGGGAAGGCAATCAGCCCCAGCATTTT

D: .
size: few
V: TRBV9
J: TRBJ1-1
CDR3: CASSTGQSEAFF
DNA: TGTGCCAGCAGCACCGGACAGAGTGAAGCTTTCTTT

D: .
size: .
V: TRBV7-8
J: TRBJ2-6
CDR3: CASSRGRGANVLTF
DNA: TGTGCCAGCAGCCGAGGGCGCGGGGCCAACGTCCTGACTTTC

D: TRBD2
size: .
V: TRBV10-3
J: TRBJ2-3
CDR3: CATSDRGLAGAGTQYF
DNA: TGTGCCACCAGTGATCGCGGACTAGCGGGAGCTGGTACGCAGTATTTT

D: .
size: .
V: TRBV9
J: TRBJ1-6
CDR3: CASSVGGNSPLHF
DNA: TGTGCCAGCAGCGTAGGAGGTAATTCACCCCTCCACTTT

D: .
size: .
V: TRBV25-1
J: TRBJ1-4
CDR3: CASGGATANEKLFF
DNA: TGTGCCAGCGGAGGGGCGACGGCTAATGAAAAACTGTTTTTT

D: TRBD1
size: few
V: TRBV20-1
J: TRBJ1-5
CDR3: CSAIEGTGSNQPQHF
DNA: TGCAGTGCAATAGAGGGGACAGGTAGCAATCAGCCCCAGCATTTT

D: .
size: many
V: TRBV7-8
J: TRBJ2-5
CDR3: CASSFGRSGETQYF
DNA: TGTGCCAGCAGCTTTGGAAGGTCCGGAGAGACCCAGTACTTC

D: .
size: .
V: TRBV7-2
J: TRBJ1-2
CDR3: CASSLTGSTYGYTF
DNA: TGTGCCAGCAGCTTGACTGGGAGTACCTATGGCTACACCTTC